This T cell receptor beta chain derives from a study of shared clonotypes between healthy human individuals. Study-wide context: CD4 naive and memory got three plates each, CD8 naive two, CD8 memory one.

Regarding the study as a whole: Generation probabilities were higher for clonotypes shared across all four sorted-subset donors than for unshared ones.

Assay used: immunoSEQ multiplex PCR; TCRdb lists only in-frame clones, some missing. The data contain 2 million to 2.5 million clones, more than 90% of them singletons. Investigators divided CD4+ cells into CD45RA+ naive and CD45RA-negative memory subsets. On this clone itself: Antigen: not known.

The CDR3 sequence is 13 residues long. Trimming cost V 11 bases and J 3 bases; bases outside gene matches: 2. CDR1 is ENHRY, CDR2 SYGVKD, per germline. The V call is TRBV10-3, the J call TRBJ2-1; 12 bases are shared with TRBD2. Sequencing was carried out using naive CD4+ T cells sorted from blood. Sample subset: CD45RA+ positively selected. The sequence was collected from a young man in good health. CDR3 nucleotide sequence: TGTGCCGCTAGCGGGGGGGACTACAATGAGCAGTTCTTC. Translating gives CAASGGDYNEQFF.